This paragraph covers one T cell receptor (beta chain) sequence. What antigen it recognizes has not been identified. Base-call qualities are not available, and no considerably larger clone is one nucleotide away. The CDR3 covers 13 residues, taking in both the cysteine and the phenylalanine. Kept here is only the CDR3 DNA, which spans 39 bases and is read in frame from base 1. Reading the germline V gene (reference sequence) gives CDR1 SEHNR and CDR2 FQNEAQ. The junction carries 14 bases between V and J, which are trimmed by 8 bases and 4 bases respectively. The record originates from a study of T cell responses to AZD1222 COVID-19 vaccine (dated by TCRdb to the early 2020s). Notes on the research overall: AZD1222 recipients with second doses at about 4 weeks or about 12 weeks were pooled, because spike-specific TCR depth and breadth did not differ between schedules. Trial participants were enrolled by age into subgroups of 18-55, 56-69 and 70-plus years, and 148, 28 and 57 TCR-sequenced participants, respectively, were included in these subgroups. A total of approximately 240 trial participants underwent TCR sequencing, of whom about 200 received two doses of AZD1222 and roughly 25 received two doses of the MenACWY control vaccine.

The CDR3 regions of human TCRbeta chains were analyzed by immunosequencing. The authors processed their data as follows. Repertoire TCRs were matched against a reference library of SARS-CoV-2-specific TCRs generated with the MIRA antigen-specificity platform. Breadth meant the fraction of unique TCRs that were SARS-CoV-2-associated, whereas depth meant the fraction of total T cells that were SARS-CoV-2-associated. Each spike-specific TCR was assigned to its reactive spike region and to a CD4 or CD8 class using the MIRA data. Log10-transformed breadth and depth values were compared by one-way ANOVA with Sidak's multiple comparisons tests. As stored in TCRdb, this immuneACCESS dataset retains in-frame rearrangements with V and J assigned. A fraction of the clones does not appear; measured against another copy, unresolved V genes explain less than half of the discrepancy, and the remainder lacks a known reason. The V and J calls and clone size were taken over from that table, and D and trimming were inferred from the DNA. This sample holds more than 85,000 clones; 82% were observed only once. The top ten hold around 5% of the sample.

What the authors observed across the whole study: Reportedly, close to half of the unique spike-specific TCRs recognized epitopes lying outside the regions that are mutated in the B.1.351 and B.1.1.7 variants. Because no day 14 peak-response samples were available, repertoires were characterized only after the peak T cell response. Conclusions about previously exposed vaccinees are limited, since just six AZD1222 recipients were seropositive for SARS-CoV-2 at baseline. CD4 TCRs associated with the vaccine covered the entire spike protein, and the dominant responses were in regions 160-218 and 743-854. A significant rise in spike-specific TCR breadth and depth was observed after two AZD1222 doses relative to day 0 and relative to MenACWY recipients. In the small 56-69-year group, the increase in depth fell short of significance, most likely because of low power. Participants were mostly white British and included more females than males, and it was suggested by the authors that clonal diversity may have been underestimated.

The time point label for this specimen denotes: baseline before first vaccination. Vaccinee samples came from UK trials COV001 and COV002, including a single-blind randomized controlled phase 2/3 trial of AZD1222 (ChAdOx1 nCoV-19) in healthy adults. For TCRbeta chain sequencing, PBMC samples were collected from trial participants at day 0 and at day 28 after the second dose. This receptor was taken from an adult in good health. Source: peripheral blood, taken on day 0 of AZD1222 vaccination. The sequence is built from TRBV7-9 and TRBJ1-1; TRBD1 is a possible D gene, resting on 6 matching bases. The nucleotide sequence is given as TGTGCCAGCTCCCCGAGGGGGATCACTGAAGCTTTCTTT. Its coded protein is CASSPRGITEAFF.